One sample yielded the 30 T cell receptor beta chains listed below, sequenced in a study of T cells in Graves' hyperthyroidism and ophthalmopathy. RNA transcripts yielded amplified TCR beta CDR3 regions. Using the HTBI primer set, a first-round RT-PCR was run on the TCR CDR3. From the multiplex PCR reads, TCRdb called clonotypes with MiXCR, one entry per CDR3 protein. The table has about 560,000 distinct CDR3 sequences, about a sixth seen once. Sequenced input: blood. The receptors originated from a woman aged 25 to 39 with Graves' hyperthyroidism.

This clonotype was observed at least ten times. The chain is built from TRBV3-1 and TRBJ2-7, with 13 bases identical to TRBD2. After removal of 4 bases from V and 7 bases from J, the junction contained 7 bases not matched to a gene. Germline V gene lookup returns CDR1 LGHDT and CDR2 YNNKEL (reference sequence). The CDR3 sequence is 15 residues long. The CDR3 region is CASSLGLAGVKEQYF. The CDR3 DNA reads as TGTGCCAGCAGCCTCGGACTAGCGGGAGTAAAAGAGCAGTACTTC.

The chain employs TRBV20-1 and TRBJ2-1; 7 bases align to TRBD2. In germline, CDR1 is DFQATT, CDR2 SNEGSKA (reference sequence). The CDR3 extends over 16 amino acids. J gave up 7 bases and V 4 bases, and 16 bases lay outside the gene matches. The CDR3, as DNA: TGCAGTGCTAATCTTCCTAGCGCCGGGAGGAGGAATGAGCAGTTCTTC. Amino acids: CSANLPSAGRRNEQFF.

This clonotype was counted ten times or more. The CDR3 sequence is CAISESSRGPDTQYF. The DNA for the CDR3 is TGTGCCATCAGTGAGTCGAGCAGGGGCCCAGATACGCAGTATTTT. The chain links TRBV10-3 to TRBJ2-3; D might be TRBD1 (6 bases). V lost 0 bases to trimming and J lost 4 bases, with 11 bases between them. The CDR3 contains 15 residues. Germline CDR1 is ENHRY and CDR2 is SYGVKD.

V gene TRBV5-1 combines with J gene TRBJ2-7; 9 positions agree with TRBD2. The CDR3 has 15 amino acids. Germline CDR1 reads SGHRS; CDR2 reads YFSETQ. After removal of 0 bases from V and 3 bases from J, the junction contained 4 bases not matched to a gene. The CDR3 bases are TGCGCCAGCAGCTTGGCCTCAGCGGGAGGCTACGAGCAGTACTTC. Protein product: CASSLASAGGYEQYF.

The sample holds many counts of this clonotype. The chain combines TRBV7-2 with TRBJ1-4; 7 bases fit TRBD1. Per germline, CDR1 SGHTA and CDR2 FQGNSA. The CDR3 has 15 amino acids. Trimming removed 1 base from V and 8 bases from J; junction bases left unmatched: 7. The DNA of the CDR3 is TGTGCCAGCAGCTTAGAAGGACAGGCGGACGAAAAACTGTTTTTT. This translates into CASSLEGQADEKLFF.

In the case of this clonotype: A much more abundant neighbour one base away suggests this may be a read error. The gene calls are TRBV6-1 and TRBJ2-1, with D possibly matching TRBD2 (6 bases). Germline V gene data show CDR1 as MNHNS and CDR2 as SASEGT. CDR3 length: 19 amino acids. The CDR3 nucleotides are TGTGCCAGAAGAAAGGTCGAAGCGGGTACCGCTGGGTCCTACAATCAGCAGTTCTTC. Its translation: CARRKVEAGTAGSYNQQFF.

This clonotype was seen only a few times. This chain joins TRBV5-1 and TRBJ2-2; 8 bases line up with TRBD2. Germline V gene data show CDR1 as SGHRS and CDR2 as YFSETQ. This CDR3 is built from 17 residues. V shed 3 bases, J shed 0 bases, and the junction held 7 bases outside the gene matches. DNA of the CDR3: TGCGCCAGCAGCTCCGGACTAGCTTACGCGAACACCGGGGAGCTGTTTTTT. Protein product: CASSSGLAYANTGELFF.

This clonotype was found a few times. A much bigger clone sits one base away, suggesting this may be a read error. This chain connects TRBV11-3 to TRBJ2-1; D perhaps matches TRBD2 (5 bases). CDR1 is SGHNT and CDR2 is YENEEA in the germline V gene. The V gene lost 6 bases and the J gene lost 4 bases, with 16 bases spanning the gap. This CDR3 has 15 residues. CDR3 sequence (DNA): TGTGCCAGCAGTCTCCGCGGGCAGGAGTACAATGAGCAGTTCTTC. It yields the protein CASSLRGQEYNEQFF. Based on the CDR3 plus reference TRBV11-3 and TRBJ2-1, the full variable domain is EAGVVQSPRYKIIEKKQPVAFWCNPISGHNTLYWYLQNLGQGPELLIRYENEEAVDDSQLPKDRFSAERLKGVDSTLKIQPAELGDSAVYLCASSLRGQEYNEQFFGPGTRLTVL.

This chain links TRBV19 with TRBJ1-1; unclear D gene. Trimming left V 3 bases short and J 1 base short, with 12 bases between. The length of the CDR3 is 15 residues. CDR1 LNHDA and CDR2 SQIVND come from the germline V gene (reference sequence). The CDR3 is CASSISGRRNTEAFF. The CDR3 DNA reads TGTGCCAGTAGTATTTCTGGCAGACGGAACACTGAAGCTTTCTTT.

This clonotype was seen more than once but under ten times. The DNA of the CDR3 is TGCAGTGCTAGTAGACAGTCTTTCTCTGGGGCCAACGTCCTGACTTTC. This gives the protein CSASRQSFSGANVLTF. J is TRBJ2-6 and V is TRBV20-1; TRBD1 might be the D (5 bases). Germline CDR1 DFQATT, CDR2 SNEGSKA (reference sequence). The length of the CDR3 is 16 residues. Trimming stripped 3 bases from V and 0 bases from J, with 12 bases between.

This chain joins TRBV6-5 and TRBJ2-3; D might be TRBD2 (6 bases). Germline V CDR1 and CDR2: MNHEY, SVGAGI. This CDR3 comprises 15 residues. The V end was cut by 0 bases, the J end by 4 bases, with 11 bases between. The CDR3 sequence is CASSYSTRGPDTQYF. Here the CDR3 DNA reads TGTGCCAGCAGTTACTCGACTAGGGGCCCAGATACGCAGTATTTT.

The chain combines TRBV9 with TRBJ2-1; maybe TRBD2 (5 bases). V shed 4 bases and J shed 8 bases, with 13 bases lying between them. CDR1 SGDLS and CDR2 YYNGEE come from the germline V gene. The CDR3 runs to 13 residues. The CDR3 DNA sequence: TGTGCCAGCAGCATCCTGGACTGGGATGAGCAGTTCTTC. Amino acids: CASSILDWDEQFF.

This clonotype occurred many times. V usage is TRBV7-6 and J usage is TRBJ2-7; 7 nucleotides match TRBD2. This CDR3 has 17 residues. CDR1 is SGHVS, CDR2 FNYEAQ, per germline. After removal of 1 base from V and 0 bases from J, the junction contained 9 bases not matched to a gene. CDR3 residues: CASSLGASGRSSYEQYF. CDR3 DNA: TGTGCCAGCAGCTTAGGGGCTAGCGGAAGGAGCTCCTACGAGCAGTACTTC. Full variable domain (outside the CDR3, taken from reference TRBV7-6 and TRBJ2-7): GAGVSQSPRYKVTKRGQDVALRCDPISGHVSLYWYRQALGQGPEFLTYFNYEAQQDKSGLPNDRFSAERPEGSISTLTIQRTEQRDSAMYRCASSLGASGRSSYEQYFGPGTRLTVT.

The gene calls are TRBV11-2 and TRBJ1-2; 7 bases fit TRBD1. Germline CDR1 and CDR2: SGHAT and FQNNGV. The CDR3 runs to 16 residues. The trim removed 5 bases at V and 0 bases at J, leaving 9 bases unmatched. CDR3 in DNA: TGTGCCAGCAGCACCCAGACAGGGCTAACTAACTATGGCTACACCTTC. Translating gives CASSTQTGLTNYGYTF.

This clonotype was observed at least ten times. The chain recombines TRBV20-1 with TRBJ2-1, with 7 bases that match TRBD2. CDR3 length: 16 amino acids. After removal of 4 bases from V and 8 bases from J, the junction contained 17 bases not matched to a gene. Germline V gene sequence: CDR1 DFQATT, CDR2 SNEGSKA (reference sequence). Written as DNA, the CDR3 is TGCAGTGCTAAGACAAGGACGGCCGGGACTACAGATGAGCAGTTCTTC. It is translated as CSAKTRTAGTTDEQFF.

This clonotype was seen repeatedly, ten times or more. The chain joins TRBV20-1 to TRBJ2-3; 8 bases fit TRBD2. V was clipped by 4 bases and J by 6 bases; unmatched bases: 12. The CDR3 totals 15 residues. CDR1 and CDR2 from the germline V gene are DFQATT and SNEGSKA (reference sequence). CDR3: CSANFGLAFPDTQYF. The CDR3 DNA follows: TGCAGTGCTAATTTCGGACTAGCATTCCCCGATACGCAGTATTTT.

Ten or more counts support this clonotype. This chain uses TRBV28 with TRBJ1-3; TRBD1 matches 8 bases. Germline CDR1 reads MDHEN; CDR2 reads SYDVKM. Trimming at V came to 4 bases and at J to 4 bases, leaving 9 bases not matched to a gene. The length of the CDR3 is 16 residues. The CDR3 DNA is TGTGCCAGCAGTTCGGATGGGAACAGGGGGGGAAACACCATATATTTT. Residues: CASSSDGNRGGNTIYF.

CDR3 sequence (DNA): TGTGCCAGCAGCGTCCGGGAAGTAGGAGATACGCAGTATTTT. Its translation: CASSVREVGDTQYF. The rearrangement links TRBV7-9 to TRBJ2-3; D is perhaps TRBD2 (5 bases). This CDR3 contains 14 residues. Germline V lookup: CDR1 SEHNR, CDR2 FQNEAQ (reference sequence). The ends were cut back, 5 bases at V and 5 bases at J, with 14 bases in the middle.

This clonotype was counted many times. The chain is built from TRBV20-1 and TRBJ2-5, with 7 bases matching TRBD2. This CDR3 region has 16 residues. With V trimmed by 0 bases and J by 1 base, 8 bases remained unmatched. Germline CDR1 DFQATT, CDR2 SNEGSKA (reference sequence). The CDR3 DNA reads TGCAGTGCTAGAGATAGGCGCGGGAGCCTCCAAGAGACCCAGTACTTC. Protein product: CSARDRRGSLQETQYF.

This clonotype was recorded at least ten times. The chain couples TRBV6-1 to TRBJ2-5, with a possible D match to TRBD2 (6 bases). Per germline, CDR1 MNHNS and CDR2 SASEGT. There are 14 residues in the CDR3. Trimming shortened V by 5 bases and J by 1 base, and 11 bases separated the two germline ends. CDR3 coding DNA: TGTGCCAGCAGTCCCCGGGGGATCCAAGAGACCCAGTACTTC. The encoded protein is CASSPRGIQETQYF.

Ten or more counts support this clonotype. J is TRBJ2-1 and V is TRBV28; TRBD2 aligns across 10 bases. Germline values: CDR1 MDHEN, CDR2 SYDVKM. The CDR3 spans 20 residues. V lost 5 bases and J lost 1; bases outside the gene matches: 17. The CDR3 reads CASSGLAGASIKGSYNEQFF. For the CDR3, the DNA is TGTGCCAGCAGTGGGCTAGCGGGAGCATCGATAAAGGGATCCTACAATGAGCAGTTCTTC.

The chain joins TRBV5-4 to TRBJ1-2, with 7 bases identical to TRBD1. The CDR3 consists of 12 residues. The germline V gene has CDR1 SGHNT and CDR2 YYREEE (reference sequence). This chain's CDR3 is CASGGTAVGYTF. CDR3 in DNA: TGTGCTTCGGGCGGGACAGCAGTTGGCTACACCTTC.

This clonotype occurred many times. J is TRBJ2-5 and V is TRBV7-3; D unclear. V lost 5 bases to trimming and J lost 0 bases, with 10 bases between them. The CDR3 has 14 amino acids. Germline V gene sequence: CDR1 SGHTA, CDR2 FQGTGA. CDR3 protein: CASSPIEYQETQYF. The DNA for the CDR3 is TGTGCCAGCAGCCCCATTGAGTACCAAGAGACCCAGTACTTC.

Ten or more counts support this clonotype. The rearrangement joins TRBV28 to TRBJ2-7, with 7 bases identical to TRBD1. The V and J ends lost 6 bases and 0 bases, in that order; junction bases with no gene match: 8. Germline-derived CDR1 and CDR2 are MDHEN and SYDVKM. The CDR3 is made up of 15 amino acids. CDR3 residues: CASRTQGLSSYEQYF. DNA for the CDR3: TGTGCCAGCAGGACACAGGGGCTAAGCTCCTACGAGCAGTACTTC.

The gene calls are TRBV20-1 and TRBJ2-7, with 8 bases matching TRBD1. The CDR3 runs 15 residues. Germline CDR1 reads DFQATT; CDR2 reads SNEGSKA (reference sequence). Trimming removed 0 bases from V and 5 bases from J; junction bases left unmatched: 9. The CDR3 bases are TGCAGTGCTAGAGATGCCGGACAGGGTAGCAACGAGCAGTACTTC. Protein: CSARDAGQGSNEQYF.

J is TRBJ2-1 and V is TRBV29-1, with D perhaps matching TRBD2 (6 bases). The CDR3 covers 13 residues. Germline values: CDR1 SQVTM, CDR2 ANQGSEA. The V end was cut by 7 bases, the J end by 5 bases, with 15 bases between. Here the CDR3 reads CSAPGGDDNEQFF. The DNA of the CDR3 is TGCAGCGCCCCTGGCGGGGACGACAATGAGCAGTTCTTC.

In its sample, this clonotype was seen a few times. The chain joins TRBV4-1 to TRBJ2-3; TRBD2 matches 9 bases. This CDR3 region has 18 residues. Losses at the gene ends were 0 bases for V and 4 bases for J; bases not matched to a gene: 11. Germline values: CDR1 MGHRA, CDR2 YSYEKL. This CDR3 is CASSQEQDLAGVADTQYF. CDR3 DNA sequence: TGCGCCAGCAGCCAAGAGCAGGACTTAGCGGGAGTGGCAGATACGCAGTATTTT.

The table lists this clonotype with a few counts. The chain recombines TRBV6-1 with TRBJ1-6; 7 nucleotides agree with TRBD1. Trimming cost V 7 bases and J 6 bases; bases outside gene matches: 9. Germline V gene lookup returns CDR1 MNHNS and CDR2 SASEGT. The CDR3 loop spans 15 amino acids. This chain's CDR3 is CASTTSTGINSPLHF. CDR3 sequence (DNA): TGTGCCAGCACCACCTCGACAGGGATTAATTCACCCCTCCACTTT.

This clonotype was seen many times. The chain employs TRBV6-2 or TRBV6-3 and TRBJ2-1; D ambiguous. V lost 7 bases and J lost 3, with 7 bases in between. The CDR3 contains 12 residues. CDR1 and CDR2 (germline): MNHEY, SVGEGT. This chain's CDR3 is CASTSDYNEQFF. The CDR3, as DNA: TGTGCCAGCACCTCCGACTACAATGAGCAGTTCTTC.

The chain links TRBV6-2 or TRBV6-3 to TRBJ2-2, with D uncertain. Germline lookup yields CDR1 MNHEY and CDR2 SVGEGT. V was clipped by 5 bases and J by 7 bases, with 8 bases between them. The CDR3 sequence is 12 residues long. The CDR3 protein is CASSAIGGELFF. As DNA, the CDR3 is TGTGCCAGCAGTGCTATAGGCGGGGAGCTGTTTTTT.